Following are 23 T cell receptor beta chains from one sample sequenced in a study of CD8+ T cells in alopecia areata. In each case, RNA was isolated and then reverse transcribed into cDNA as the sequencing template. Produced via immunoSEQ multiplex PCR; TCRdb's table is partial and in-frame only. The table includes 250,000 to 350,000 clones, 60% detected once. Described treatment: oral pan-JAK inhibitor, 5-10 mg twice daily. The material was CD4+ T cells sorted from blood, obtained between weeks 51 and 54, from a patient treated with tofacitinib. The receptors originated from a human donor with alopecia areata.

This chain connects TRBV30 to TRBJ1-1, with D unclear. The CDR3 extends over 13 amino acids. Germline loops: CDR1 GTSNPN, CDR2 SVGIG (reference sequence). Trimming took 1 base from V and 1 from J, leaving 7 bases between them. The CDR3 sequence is CAWSGTPNTEAFF. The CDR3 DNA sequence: TGTGCCTGGAGTGGAACCCCGAACACTGAAGCTTTCTTT.

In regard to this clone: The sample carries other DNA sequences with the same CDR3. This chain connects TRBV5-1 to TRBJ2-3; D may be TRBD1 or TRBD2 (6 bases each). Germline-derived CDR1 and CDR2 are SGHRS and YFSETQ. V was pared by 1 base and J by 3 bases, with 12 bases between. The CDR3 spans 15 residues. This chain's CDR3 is CASSLRGLGTDTQYF. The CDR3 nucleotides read TGCGCCAGCAGCTTGCGGGGGCTGGGGACAGATACGCAGTATTTT.

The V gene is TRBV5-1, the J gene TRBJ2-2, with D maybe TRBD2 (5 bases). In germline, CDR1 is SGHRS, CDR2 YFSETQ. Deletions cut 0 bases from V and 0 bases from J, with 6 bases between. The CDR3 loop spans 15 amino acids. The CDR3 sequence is CASSLGTANTGELFF. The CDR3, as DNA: TGCGCCAGCAGCTTGGGGACTGCGAACACCGGGGAGCTGTTTTTT. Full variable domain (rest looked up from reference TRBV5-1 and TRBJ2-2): KAGVTQTPRYLIKTRGQQVTLSCSPISGHRSVSWYQQTPGQGLQFLFEYFSETQRNKGNFPGRFSGRQFSNSRSEMNVSTLELGDSALYLCASSLGTANTGELFFGEGSRLTVL.

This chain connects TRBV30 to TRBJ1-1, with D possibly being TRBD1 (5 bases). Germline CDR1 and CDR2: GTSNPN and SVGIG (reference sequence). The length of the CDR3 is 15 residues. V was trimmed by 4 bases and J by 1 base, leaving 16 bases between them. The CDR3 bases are TGTGCCTGGATCCGTTTAAAAAGGGGGAACACTGAAGCTTTCTTT. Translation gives CAWIRLKRGNTEAFF.

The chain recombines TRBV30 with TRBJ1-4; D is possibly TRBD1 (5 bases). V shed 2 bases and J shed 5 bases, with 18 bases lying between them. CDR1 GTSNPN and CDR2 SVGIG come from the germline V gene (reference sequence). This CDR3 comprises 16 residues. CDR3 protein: CAWSPHSGRMNEKLFF. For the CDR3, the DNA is TGTGCCTGGAGTCCCCACTCGGGACGGATGAATGAAAAACTGTTTTTT.

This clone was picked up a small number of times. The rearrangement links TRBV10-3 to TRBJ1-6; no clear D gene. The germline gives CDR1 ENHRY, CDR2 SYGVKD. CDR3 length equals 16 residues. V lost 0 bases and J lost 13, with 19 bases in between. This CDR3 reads CAISESPALHPRPLHF. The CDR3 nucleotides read TGTGCCATCAGTGAGTCTCCCGCCCTACATCCTCGGCCCCTCCACTTT.

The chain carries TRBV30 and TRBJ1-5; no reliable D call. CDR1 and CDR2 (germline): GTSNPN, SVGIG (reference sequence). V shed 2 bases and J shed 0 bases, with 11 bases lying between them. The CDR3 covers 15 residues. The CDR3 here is CAWSSRKNSNQPQHF. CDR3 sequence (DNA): TGTGCCTGGAGTAGCAGAAAGAATAGCAATCAGCCCCAGCATTTT.

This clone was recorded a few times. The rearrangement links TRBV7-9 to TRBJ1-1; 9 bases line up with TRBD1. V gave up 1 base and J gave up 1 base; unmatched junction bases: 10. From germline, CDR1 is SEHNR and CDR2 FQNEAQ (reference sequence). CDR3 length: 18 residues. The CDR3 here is CASSLVNTGGVQNTEAFF. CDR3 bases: TGTGCCAGCAGCTTAGTGAACACAGGGGGCGTTCAGAACACTGAAGCTTTCTTT.

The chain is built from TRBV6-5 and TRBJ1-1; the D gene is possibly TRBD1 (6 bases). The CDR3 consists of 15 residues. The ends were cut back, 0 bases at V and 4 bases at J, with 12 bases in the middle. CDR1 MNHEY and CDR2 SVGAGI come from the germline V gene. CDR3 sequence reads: CASSYSWGQPTEAFF. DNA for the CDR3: TGTGCCAGCAGTTACTCTTGGGGGCAGCCCACTGAAGCTTTCTTT.

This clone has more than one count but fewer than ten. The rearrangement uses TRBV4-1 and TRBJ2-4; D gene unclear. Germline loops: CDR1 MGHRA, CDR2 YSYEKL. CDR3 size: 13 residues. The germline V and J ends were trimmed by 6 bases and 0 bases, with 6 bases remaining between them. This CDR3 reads CASRGLAKNIQYF. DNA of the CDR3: TGCGCCAGCAGAGGTCTAGCCAAAAACATTCAGTACTTC.

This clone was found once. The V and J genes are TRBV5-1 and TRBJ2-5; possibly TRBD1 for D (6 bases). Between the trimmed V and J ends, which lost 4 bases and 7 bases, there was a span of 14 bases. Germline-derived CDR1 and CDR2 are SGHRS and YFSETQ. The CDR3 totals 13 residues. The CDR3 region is CASSPNRDGTQYF. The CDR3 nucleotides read TGCGCCAGCAGCCCGAACAGGGACGGGACCCAGTACTTC.

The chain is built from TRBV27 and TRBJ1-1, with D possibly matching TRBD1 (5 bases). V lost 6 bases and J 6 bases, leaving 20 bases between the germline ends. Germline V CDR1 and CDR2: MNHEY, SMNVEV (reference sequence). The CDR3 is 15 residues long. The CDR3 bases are TGTGCCAGCAGAGTGGGGCATACCCTATGGTCTGAAGCTTTCTTT. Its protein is CASRVGHTLWSEAFF.

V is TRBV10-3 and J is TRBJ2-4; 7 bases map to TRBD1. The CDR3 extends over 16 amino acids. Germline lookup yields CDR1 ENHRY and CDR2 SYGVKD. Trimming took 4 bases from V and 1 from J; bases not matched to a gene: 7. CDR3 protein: CAISALSDRAKNIQYF. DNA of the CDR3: TGTGCCATCAGTGCATTATCGGACAGGGCCAAAAACATTCAGTACTTC.

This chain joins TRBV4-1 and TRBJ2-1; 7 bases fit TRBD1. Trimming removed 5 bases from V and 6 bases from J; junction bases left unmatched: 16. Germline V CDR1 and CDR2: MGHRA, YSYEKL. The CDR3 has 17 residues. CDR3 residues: CASSGRPEGQRFNEQFF. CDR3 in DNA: TGCGCCAGCAGCGGTCGGCCCGAGGGACAGAGATTCAATGAGCAGTTCTTC.

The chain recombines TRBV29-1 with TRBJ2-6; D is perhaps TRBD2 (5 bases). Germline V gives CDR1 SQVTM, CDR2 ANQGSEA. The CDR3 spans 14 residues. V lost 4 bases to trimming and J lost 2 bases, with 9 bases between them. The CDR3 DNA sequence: TGCAGCGTTGGGGAGACTGCTGGGGCCAACGTCCTGACTTTC. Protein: CSVGETAGANVLTF.

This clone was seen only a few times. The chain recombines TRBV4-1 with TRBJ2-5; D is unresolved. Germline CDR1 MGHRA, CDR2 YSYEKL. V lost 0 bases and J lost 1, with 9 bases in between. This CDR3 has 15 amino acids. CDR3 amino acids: CASSQDRSFQETQYF. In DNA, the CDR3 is TGCGCCAGCAGCCAAGATCGTAGCTTCCAAGAGACCCAGTACTTC.

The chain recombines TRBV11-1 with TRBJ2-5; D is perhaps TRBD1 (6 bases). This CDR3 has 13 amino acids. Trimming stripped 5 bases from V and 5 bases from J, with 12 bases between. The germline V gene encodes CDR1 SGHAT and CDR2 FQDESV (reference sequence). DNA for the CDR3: TGTGCCAGCAGCAAAACAGGGTTTGAGACCCAGTACTTC. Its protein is CASSKTGFETQYF.

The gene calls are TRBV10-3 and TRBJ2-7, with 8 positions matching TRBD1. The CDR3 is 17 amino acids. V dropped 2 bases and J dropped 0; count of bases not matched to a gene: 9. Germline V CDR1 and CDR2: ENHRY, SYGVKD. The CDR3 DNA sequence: TGTGCCATCAGTGAGGTATCTAGGACAGGGAGCTCCTACGAGCAGTACTTC. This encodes CAISEVSRTGSSYEQYF.

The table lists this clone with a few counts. CDR3 residues: CAISERHRTGANVLTF. CDR3 nucleotide sequence: TGTGCCATCAGTGAGCGTCATCGCACTGGGGCCAACGTCCTGACTTTC. The V and J genes are TRBV10-3 and TRBJ2-6, with no clear D. The CDR3 spans 16 residues. Germline CDR1 ENHRY, CDR2 SYGVKD. Trimming took off 2 bases at V and 2 bases at J, with 10 bases between the two ends.

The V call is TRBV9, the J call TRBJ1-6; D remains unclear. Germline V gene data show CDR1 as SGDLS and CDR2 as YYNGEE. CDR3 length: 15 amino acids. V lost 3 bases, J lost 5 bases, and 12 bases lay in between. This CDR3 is CASSADIRHNSPLHF. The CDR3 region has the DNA TGTGCCAGCAGCGCCGATATCAGGCATAATTCACCCCTCCACTTT.

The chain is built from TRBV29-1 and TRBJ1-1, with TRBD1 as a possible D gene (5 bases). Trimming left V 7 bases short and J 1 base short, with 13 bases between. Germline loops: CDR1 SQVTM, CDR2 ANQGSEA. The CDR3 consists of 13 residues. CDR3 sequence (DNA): TGCAGCGCCGGGACTCCACGGAACACTGAAGCTTTCTTT. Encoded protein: CSAGTPRNTEAFF.

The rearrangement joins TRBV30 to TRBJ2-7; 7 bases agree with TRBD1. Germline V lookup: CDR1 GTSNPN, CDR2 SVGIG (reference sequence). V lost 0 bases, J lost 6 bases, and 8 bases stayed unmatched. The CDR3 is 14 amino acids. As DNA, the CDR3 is TGTGCCTGGAGTGTACTACAGGGGCTTGGCGAGCAGTACTTC. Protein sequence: CAWSVLQGLGEQYF.

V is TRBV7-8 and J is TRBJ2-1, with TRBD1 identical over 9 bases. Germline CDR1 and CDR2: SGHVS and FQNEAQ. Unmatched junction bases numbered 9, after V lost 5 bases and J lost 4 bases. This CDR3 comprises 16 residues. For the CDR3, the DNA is TGTGCCAGCAGCACCGAGGGGACAGGGTGGTACAATGAGCAGTTCTTC. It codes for CASSTEGTGWYNEQFF.